This TCR beta chain was retrieved from a study of blood T cells in healthy people across ages. V was cut by 0 bases and J by 3 bases, with 9 bases left in between. This CDR3 spans 15 amino acids. Germline values: CDR1 LGHNA, CDR2 YSLEER. Study-level findings and limits: Because donor CMV status was unknown, expanded clonotype changes were possibly confounded.

A J-beta primer mix and a sample-barcoded 5' primer were used in a second PCR of roughly 6 to 11 cycles. TCRdb processed the 5' RACE reads anew with MiXCR; each CDR3 protein has one entry. The sample consists of about 1.4 million distinct CDR3 sequences, 59% of them appearing once. This clonotype was observed a few times. The antigen remains undetermined. This clonotype was sampled from a man younger than 30 in good health. The material sequenced was blood. The chain uses TRBV4-3 and TRBJ2-1, with D possibly being TRBD2 (6 bases). The CDR3 nucleotides are TGCGCCAGCAGCCAAGATGAGACTAGCTACAATGAGCAGTTCTTC. Translating it yields CASSQDETSYNEQFF.